This passage covers 23 T cell receptor beta chains from one sample sequenced in a study of blood T cell repertoires in COVID-19. Produced via immunoSEQ multiplex PCR; TCRdb's table is partial and in-frame only. The sample has hundreds of thousands of clones, roughly 88% seen once; the top ten hold 2% to 2.5%. The sequenced sample was PBMCs or T cells enriched from blood (not recorded which). The receptors here all came from a woman in her forties with acute COVID-19.

The chain carries TRBV9 and TRBJ2-1; D possibly corresponds to TRBD1 (5 bases). The CDR3 totals 16 residues. V dropped 4 bases and J dropped 2 bases, with 16 bases sitting between them. Germline-derived CDR1 and CDR2 are SGDLS and YYNGEE. The CDR3 here is CASSRSSTQAYNEQFF. In DNA, the CDR3 is TGTGCCAGCAGCCGTTCTTCTACACAGGCCTACAATGAGCAGTTCTTC.

This clone was observed a few times. The chain couples TRBV3-1 (or the pseudogene TRBV3-2) to TRBJ1-2; possibly TRBD1 for D (5 bases). This CDR3 has 14 residues. Germline CDR1 reads LGHDT; CDR2 reads YNNKEL (reference sequence). The V gene lost 4 bases and the J gene lost 1 base, with 10 bases spanning the gap. The CDR3 nucleotides read TGTGCCAGCAGCCCCAGGGAGGGTAACTATGGCTACACCTTC. Amino acids: CASSPREGNYGYTF.

V is TRBV5-4 and J is TRBJ1-2; 7 bases align to TRBD1. The CDR3 loop spans 17 amino acids. With V trimmed by 4 bases and J by 2 bases, 14 bases remained unmatched. In germline, CDR1 is SGHNT, CDR2 YYREEE (reference sequence). Here the CDR3 DNA reads TGTGCCAGCAGCAAAGGGACAGCCGATCCACTAAACTATGGCTACACCTTC. This translates into CASSKGTADPLNYGYTF.

The V call is TRBV3-1 (or the pseudogene TRBV3-2), the J call TRBJ2-1; D not certain. The CDR3 covers 13 residues. Germline lookup yields CDR1 LGHDT and CDR2 YNNKEL (reference sequence). Trimming left V 1 base short and J 8 bases short, with 9 bases between. The CDR3 nucleotides read TGTGCCAGCAGCCAAGCCGCGAGAGATGAGCAGTTCTTC. Its protein is CASSQAARDEQFF.

This CDR3 is CSVGQNYNEQFF. As DNA, the CDR3 is TGCAGCGTTGGCCAGAATTACAATGAGCAGTTCTTC. J is TRBJ2-1 and V is TRBV29-1, with no clear D. The ends were cut back, 4 bases at V and 4 bases at J, with 8 bases in the middle. Germline values: CDR1 SQVTM, CDR2 ANQGSEA. CDR3 size: 12 residues.

The chain has TRBV16 and TRBJ1-4; D gene ambiguous. This CDR3 spans 15 amino acids. The V end was cut by 0 bases, the J end by 0 bases, with 5 bases between. Germline loops: CDR1 KGHSY, CDR2 FQNENV. In nucleotides, the CDR3 is TGTGCCAGCAGCCAATCTTCCGCAACTAATGAAAAACTGTTTTTT. The encoded protein is CASSQSSATNEKLFF.

The chain links TRBV5-6 to TRBJ2-3, with 8 bases that match TRBD2. The CDR3 is made up of 17 amino acids. The J segment lost 7 bases and the V segment lost 0 bases, leaving 13 bases of the junction unmatched. Germline V gene data show CDR1 as SGHDT and CDR2 as YYEEEE. CDR3 protein: CASSLEPAGGLQNTQYF. CDR3 coding DNA: TGTGCCAGCAGCTTGGAGCCCGCGGGGGGACTTCAGAATACGCAGTATTTT. The variable domain in full, completed from reference TRBV5-6 and TRBJ2-3, reads DAGVTQSPTHLIKTRGQQVTLRCSPKSGHDTVSWYQQALGQGPQFIFQYYEEEERQRGNFPDRFSGHQFPNYSSELNVNALLLGDSALYLCASSLEPAGGLQNTQYFGPGTRLTVL.

This rearrangement joins TRBV20-1 to TRBJ1-2; no firm D call. CDR1 is DFQATT and CDR2 is SNEGSKA in the germline V gene (reference sequence). This CDR3 is 11 amino acids long. Trimming took 4 bases from V and 3 from J, leaving 6 bases between them. In nucleotides, the CDR3 is TGCAGTGCTACGGGAGACTATGGCTACACCTTC. Translation: CSATGDYGYTF.

This clone was detected once. The chain carries TRBV29-1 and TRBJ2-4; D might be TRBD2 (5 bases). Germline V gives CDR1 SQVTM, CDR2 ANQGSEA. The ends were cut back, 5 bases at V and 6 bases at J, with 20 bases in the middle. The CDR3 runs 15 residues. CDR3 bases: TGCAGCGTTCTCCATAGAGCGGATCCGCCAAACATTCAGTACTTC. It yields the protein CSVLHRADPPNIQYF.

This clone was recorded only once. This chain links TRBV2 with TRBJ2-3, with TRBD2 identical over 11 bases. Germline values: CDR1 SNHLY, CDR2 FYNNEI. After removal of 1 base from V and 4 bases from J, the junction contained 7 bases not matched to a gene. The CDR3 is 17 residues long. Here the CDR3 reads CASSEVDSGGVADTQYF. The CDR3 DNA reads as TGTGCCAGCAGTGAAGTGGATAGCGGGGGGGTCGCAGATACGCAGTATTTT.

The rearrangement joins TRBV7-8 to TRBJ1-6; D perhaps matches TRBD1 (5 bases). Looked up from germline, CDR1 is SGHVS and CDR2 is FQNEAQ. Trimming took off 1 base at V and 8 bases at J, with 12 bases between the two ends. The CDR3 is made up of 15 amino acids. The CDR3 DNA reads TGTGCCAGCAGCTTAGGCCGGGACTGGTATTCACCCCTCCACTTT. Amino acids: CASSLGRDWYSPLHF.

V is TRBV4-1 and J is TRBJ2-4, with D unclear. The V gene's germline CDR1 is MGHRA and CDR2 YSYEKL. CDR3 size: 14 residues. Trimming removed 4 bases from V and 3 bases from J, with 10 bases in between. The CDR3 loop reads CASSLEESKNIQYF. The DNA for the CDR3 is TGCGCCAGCAGCCTAGAAGAGAGCAAAAACATTCAGTACTTC.

This chain connects TRBV12-3 or TRBV12-4 to TRBJ1-6; the D is unclear. Trimming stripped 1 base from V and 13 bases from J, with 8 bases between. There are 12 residues in the CDR3. CDR3 DNA sequence: TGTGCCAGCAGTTTAGTTTCACAGCCCCTCCACTTT. Protein product: CASSLVSQPLHF.

J is TRBJ1-3 and V is TRBV3-1 (or the pseudogene TRBV3-2), with no clear D. This CDR3 has 15 residues. Germline values: CDR1 LGHDT, CDR2 YNNKEL (reference sequence). Between the trimmed V and J ends, which lost 1 base and 0 bases, there was a span of 7 bases. CDR3 DNA sequence: TGTGCCAGCAGCCAAGGAAAGAGCTCTGGAAACACCATATATTTT. It translates to CASSQGKSSGNTIYF.

This chain links TRBV5-4 with TRBJ1-2; 7 bases align to TRBD1. V shed 4 bases, J shed 2 bases, and the junction held 2 bases outside the gene matches. CDR1 and CDR2 (germline): SGHNT, YYREEE (reference sequence). The CDR3 covers 13 residues. CDR3 in amino acids: CASSVGQNYGYTF. The CDR3 nucleotides are TGTGCCAGCAGCGTGGGACAGAACTATGGCTACACCTTC.

The CDR3 here is CASSPGNGYTF. For the CDR3, the DNA is TGCGCCAGCAGTCCAGGGAATGGCTACACCTTC. The chain couples TRBV5-1 to TRBJ1-2; weak D call: TRBD1 (5 bases). Looked up from germline, CDR1 is SGHRS and CDR2 is YFSETQ. This CDR3 has 11 amino acids. The V and J ends lost 5 bases and 6 bases respectively, with 8 bases between them.

For the CDR3, the DNA is TGTGCCAGCAAACGCGGGGGGTCTAATGAAAAACTGTTTTTT. This codes for CASKRGGSNEKLFF. The J gene is TRBJ1-4, the V gene TRBV27; the D gene is possibly TRBD1 (5 bases). V lost 7 bases and J 3 bases, leaving 12 bases between the germline ends. CDR1 and CDR2 from the germline V gene are MNHEY and SMNVEV (reference sequence). The CDR3 has 14 amino acids.

The gene calls are TRBV2 and TRBJ1-6; tentative D call: TRBD1 (5 bases). Deletions cut 3 bases from V and 10 bases from J, with 13 bases between. Germline V gene sequence: CDR1 SNHLY, CDR2 FYNNEI. The CDR3 runs to 14 residues. The DNA for the CDR3 is TGTGCCAGCAGTGAGGGCAGGGTTCACTCACCCCTCCACTTT. It is translated as CASSEGRVHSPLHF.

The V call is TRBV18, the J call TRBJ1-1; TRBD1 aligns across 9 bases. The CDR3 is made up of 16 amino acids. With 3 bases clipped from V and 5 bases from J, the junction kept 10 bases outside the gene matches. Germline V CDR1 and CDR2: KGHSH, LQKENI. CDR3 region: CASSPEPGQGLTEAFF. CDR3 in DNA: TGTGCCAGCTCACCGGAACCGGGACAGGGTTTAACTGAAGCTTTCTTT.

The V call is TRBV10-2, the J call TRBJ2-7; 11 bases map to TRBD2. V lost 6 bases and J lost 7; bases outside the gene matches: 8. The CDR3 runs to 14 residues. Germline V lookup: CDR1 WSHSY, CDR2 SAAADI. Here the CDR3 DNA reads TGCGCCAGCAGCGATAGCGGGGGGGCGGGGGAGCAGTACTTC. Amino acid sequence: CASSDSGGAGEQYF.

The chain is built from TRBV25-1 and TRBJ1-2, with a tentative D call TRBD1 (5 bases). Germline V gene lookup returns CDR1 MGHDK and CDR2 SYGVNS. There are 12 residues in the CDR3. Trimming removed 6 bases from V and 8 bases from J, with 13 bases in between. CDR3 DNA sequence: TGTGCCAGCAGCGCAGCCAGGGAAGGCTACACCTTC. Its protein is CASSAAREGYTF.

The gene calls are TRBV6-5 and TRBJ1-6; D is possibly TRBD1 (5 bases). Per germline, CDR1 MNHEY and CDR2 SVGAGI. The ends were cut back, 2 bases at V and 5 bases at J, with 7 bases in the middle. CDR3 length: 14 residues. CDR3 in amino acids: CASSYRQNNSPLHF. As DNA, the CDR3 is TGTGCCAGCAGTTACCGACAGAATAATTCACCCCTCCACTTT.

This chain connects TRBV4-2 to TRBJ2-3, with 8 bases lining up with TRBD2. Germline values: CDR1 LGHNA, CDR2 YNFKEQ. This CDR3 contains 18 residues. V gave up 1 base and J gave up 7 bases; unmatched junction bases: 16. CDR3 DNA: TGTGCCAGCAGCCAAGGGAACCCTAGCGGGCGGCAATCGCATACGCAGTATTTT. Its protein is CASSQGNPSGRQSHTQYF.